This TCR beta chain was captured in a study of cytomegalovirus exposure and HLA in healthy donors. Study findings and constraints: Testing in vitro showed a few CMV-associated chains specific for CMV antigens.

It was with 60 Vbeta and 13 Jbeta primers that the PCR ran. The method was immunoSEQ multiplex PCR; TCRdb's version includes in-frame clones alone and lacks a portion of them. Of about 130,000 clones detected, over 70% appear once; the ten largest clones hold over 1.5%. V gave up 4 bases and J gave up 1 base; unmatched junction bases: 3. The CDR3 has 16 amino acids. CDR1 and CDR2 from the germline V gene are LGHNA and YNFKEQ. This clone was seen a few times. The antigen is unknown. The V call is TRBV4-2, the J call TRBJ2-3; TRBD2 agrees at 12 bases. The receptor comes from a woman aged 35 to 49 in good health and CMV-seronegative. Sequenced input: PBMCs. In nucleotides, the CDR3 is TGTGCCAGCAGCCCCAGGACTAGCGGGGGCACAGATACGCAGTATTTT. It encodes CASSPRTSGGTDTQYF.